A single sample is the source of the 16 T cell receptor beta chains below, sequenced in a study of blood T cell repertoires in COVID-19. The table came from immunoSEQ multiplex PCR; TCRdb's copy has only in-frame clones and leaves some out. The sample lists around 120,000 clones; more than 75% were seen once. Sequenced input: peripheral blood. The receptors were gathered from a woman in her 70s with acute or convalescent COVID-19.

The chain recombines TRBV19 with TRBJ1-5, with D unresolved. CDR1 LNHDA and CDR2 SQIVND come from the germline V gene (reference sequence). This CDR3 is built from 14 residues. V lost 4 bases to trimming and J lost 2 bases, with 9 bases between them. The CDR3 region is CASSTDWGNQPQHF. CDR3 coding DNA: TGTGCCAGTAGTACCGACTGGGGCAATCAGCCCCAGCATTTT.

The chain has TRBV15 and TRBJ2-7; TRBD1 matches 8 bases. Germline V gene lookup returns CDR1 LNHNV and CDR2 YYDKDF (reference sequence). The J segment lost 0 bases and the V segment lost 5 bases, leaving 6 bases of the junction unmatched. There are 15 residues in the CDR3. The CDR3 coding sequence is TGTGCCACCAGCGTAAACAGGGGGAACTCCTACGAGCAGTACTTC. It specifies CATSVNRGNSYEQYF. The full variable domain, rest sourced from reference TRBV15 and TRBJ2-7, is DAMVIQNPRYQVTQFGKPVTLSCSQTLNHNVMYWYQQKSSQAPKLLFHYYDKDFNNEADTPDNFQSRRPNTSFCFLDIRSPGLGDTAMYLCATSVNRGNSYEQYFGPGTRLTVT.

The chain carries TRBV3-1 (or the pseudogene TRBV3-2) and TRBJ2-5; the D is unclear. Trimming pared 3 bases from V and 1 base from J, leaving 3 bases between. Germline CDR1 is LGHDT and CDR2 is YNNKEL (reference sequence). The CDR3 runs to 12 residues. CDR3 sequence: CASSHFQETQYF. DNA of the CDR3: TGTGCCAGCAGCCACTTCCAAGAGACCCAGTACTTC.

This sequence joins TRBV10-3 and TRBJ1-5; 9 bases are shared with TRBD1. This CDR3 has 17 residues. J lost 6 bases, V lost 2 bases, and 11 bases had no gene match. Germline V lookup: CDR1 ENHRY, CDR2 SYGVKD. The CDR3 DNA follows: TGTGCCATCAGTGAGGCAGGATTGACAGGGGGTGGTCAGCCCCAGCATTTT. This sequence encodes CAISEAGLTGGGQPQHF.

This chain connects TRBV28 to TRBJ1-6; no reliable D call. Trimming stripped 6 bases from V and 5 bases from J, with 14 bases between. This CDR3 region has 15 residues. CDR1 and CDR2 from the germline V gene are MDHEN and SYDVKM. The CDR3 DNA sequence: TGTGCCAGCAGGACTCACATGGCCAATAATTCACCCCTCCACTTT. Its translation is CASRTHMANNSPLHF.

V gene TRBV28 combines with J gene TRBJ1-3, with D tentatively TRBD1 (6 bases). The CDR3 is 18 residues long. Germline loops: CDR1 MDHEN, CDR2 SYDVKM. V shed 8 bases and J shed 1 base, with 24 bases lying between them. The DNA for the CDR3 is TGTGCCAGCTGGTCACACAGGACAGCAATGATATCTGGAAACACCATATATTTT. Its translation is CASWSHRTAMISGNTIYF.

The CDR3 DNA sequence: TGTGCCAGCAGCTCAGCTCCGGAGCCTGAAGCTTTCTTT. Its protein is CASSSAPEPEAFF. J is TRBJ1-1 and V is TRBV7-9, with D unclear. The germline V and J ends were trimmed by 4 bases and 6 bases, with 12 bases remaining between them. The CDR3 length is 13 residues. Germline V gives CDR1 SEHNR, CDR2 FQNEAQ (reference sequence).

The chain joins TRBV30 to TRBJ1-2; D possibly corresponds to TRBD1 (5 bases). V was clipped by 4 bases and J by 0 bases, with 15 bases between them. The CDR3 runs to 15 residues. Germline V gene data show CDR1 as GTSNPN and CDR2 as SVGIG (reference sequence). The CDR3: CAWTKLTAANYGYTF. In DNA form, the CDR3 reads TGTGCCTGGACTAAACTGACAGCAGCTAACTATGGCTACACCTTC.

The V gene is TRBV7-9, the J gene TRBJ2-7; TRBD1 agrees at 9 bases. The CDR3 extends over 17 amino acids. Germline trimming cut 3 bases from V and 1 base from J; bases unmatched to any gene: 10. Germline V gene sequence: CDR1 SEHNR, CDR2 FQNEAQ (reference sequence). The CDR3 sequence is CASSFTMGQGRSYEQYF. The CDR3 nucleotides read TGTGCCAGCAGCTTCACGATGGGACAGGGAAGGTCCTACGAGCAGTACTTC.

CDR3 sequence reads: CASGEDYGYTF. CDR3 in DNA: TGTGCCAGCGGGGAGGACTATGGCTACACCTTC. V and J are TRBV7-8 and TRBJ1-2; D remains unclear. Trimming removed 8 bases from V and 3 bases from J, with 7 bases in between. Germline V CDR1 and CDR2: SGHVS, FQNEAQ. This CDR3 region has 11 residues. Supplemented by reference TRBV7-8 and TRBJ1-2, the full variable domain reads GAGVSQSPRYKVAKRGQDVALRCDPISGHVSLFWYQQALGQGPEFLTYFQNEAQLDKSGLPSDRFFAERPEGSVSTLKIQRTQQEDSAVYLCASGEDYGYTFGSGTRLTVV.

The CDR3 is CASSPPGTTDTGELFF. DNA for the CDR3: TGTGCCAGCTCACCGCCCGGGACTACCGACACCGGGGAGCTGTTTTTT. V and J are TRBV18 and TRBJ2-2; 7 bases fit TRBD2. The CDR3 is made up of 16 amino acids. Germline V gene data show CDR1 as KGHSH and CDR2 as LQKENI. The V and J ends lost 3 bases and 3 bases, in that order; junction bases with no gene match: 7.

The chain recombines TRBV11-3 with TRBJ2-3, with D maybe TRBD1 (6 bases). The germline gives CDR1 SGHNT, CDR2 YENEEA. The CDR3 totals 17 residues. V shed 3 bases and J shed 3 bases, with 19 bases lying between them. The DNA of the CDR3 is TGTGCCAGCAGCTTGGATGGGACATCCGGTCAAACAGATACGCAGTATTTT. Amino acid sequence: CASSLDGTSGQTDTQYF.

The chain carries TRBV10-3 and TRBJ2-2; D unclear. The CDR3 covers 12 residues. V shed 6 bases and J shed 5 bases, with 7 bases lying between them. In germline, CDR1 is ENHRY, CDR2 SYGVKD. The CDR3 DNA sequence: TGTGCCATCAGCCACAGAACCGGGGAGCTGTTTTTT. The encoded protein is CAISHRTGELFF.

The chain carries TRBV29-1 and TRBJ1-1; D unclear. Germline V gene lookup returns CDR1 SQVTM and CDR2 ANQGSEA. The CDR3 extends over 11 amino acids. The germline V and J ends were trimmed by 7 bases and 5 bases, with 11 bases remaining between them. In DNA, the CDR3 is TGCAGCGCTCGGAGAGATACTGAAGCTTTCTTT. Translating gives CSARRDTEAFF.

V usage is TRBV5-8 and J usage is TRBJ1-5, with 10 bases aligning to TRBD1. The ends lost 4 bases at V and 6 bases at J; junction bases unmatched: 4. The CDR3 loop spans 14 amino acids. Germline CDR1 reads SGHTS; CDR2 reads YDEGEE. CDR3 in amino acids: CASSLRDRGQPQHF. In DNA, the CDR3 is TGTGCCAGCAGCCTCCGGGACAGGGGTCAGCCCCAGCATTTT.

This rearrangement joins TRBV2 to TRBJ2-5, with D tentatively TRBD2 (5 bases). Trimming left V 5 bases short and J 4 bases short, with 5 bases between. Germline V gene data show CDR1 as SNHLY and CDR2 as FYNNEI. The length of the CDR3 is 11 residues. This CDR3 reads CASSSGETQYF. CDR3 DNA sequence: TGTGCCAGCAGTAGCGGAGAGACCCAGTACTTC.